One sample yielded the 15 T cell receptor beta chains listed below, sequenced in a study of T cells after yellow fever vaccination. TCRdb processed the 5' RACE reads anew with MiXCR; each CDR3 protein has one entry. The profile shows around 300,000 distinct CDR3 sequences, over 3.5% of them singletons. Sample: PBMCs, taken 5 days after the yellow fever booster vaccination. These receptors were taken from a man younger than 35 who received the YFV17D yellow fever vaccine.

The J gene is TRBJ1-1, the V gene TRBV6-6; D is ambiguous. Germline CDR1 reads MNHNY; CDR2 reads SVGAGI (reference sequence). This CDR3 is 16 amino acids long. Trimming pared 2 bases from V and 0 bases from J, leaving 13 bases between. CDR3 in DNA: TGTGCCAGCAGTTACAGTCGGGGTGGGGTGAACACTGAAGCTTTCTTT. This encodes CASSYSRGGVNTEAFF.

The genes are TRBV11-1 and TRBJ1-2; 7 bases agree with TRBD1. V lost 3 bases and J lost 0; bases outside the gene matches: 4. CDR1 and CDR2 from the germline V gene are SGHAT and FQDESV (reference sequence). This CDR3 is 15 amino acids long. The CDR3 sequence: CASSFSGTANYGYTF. CDR3 in DNA: TGTGCCAGCAGCTTCTCAGGGACAGCTAACTATGGCTACACCTTC.

This sequence joins TRBV2 and TRBJ2-7; unclear D gene. V was shortened by 5 bases and J by 7 bases, with 6 bases between the two germline ends. The CDR3 is made up of 10 amino acids. Germline CDR1 SNHLY, CDR2 FYNNEI. CDR3 sequence (DNA): TGTGCCAGCAGTATTAGGGAGCAGTACGTC. This translates into CASSIREQYV.

This clonotype was observed at least ten times. This chain links TRBV24-1 with TRBJ1-5; no firm D call. Deletions cut 5 bases from V and 4 bases from J, with 11 bases between. CDR1 KGHDR and CDR2 SFDVKD come from the germline V gene. The CDR3 sequence is 14 residues long. CDR3 sequence (DNA): TGTGCCACCAGTGTGTACGGAGGGAATCAGCCCCAGCATTTT. Translation: CATSVYGGNQPQHF.

This clonotype was recorded a few times. The chain couples TRBV6-5 to TRBJ1-6; 10 nucleotides agree with TRBD1. Germline CDR1 is MNHEY and CDR2 is SVGAGI. The CDR3 spans 15 residues. With 0 bases clipped from V and 8 bases from J, the junction kept 1 base outside the gene matches. CDR3 DNA: TGTGCCAGCAGTTACTCCGGACAGGGGGATTCACCCCTCCACTTT. This codes for CASSYSGQGDSPLHF.

This clonotype was counted a few times. The chain employs TRBV20-1 and TRBJ1-1; D gene uncertain. V was trimmed by 5 bases and J by 1 base, leaving 8 bases between them. Germline V lookup: CDR1 DFQATT, CDR2 SNEGSKA (reference sequence). CDR3 length equals 12 residues. CDR3 in amino acids: CSAWHPNTEAFF. The CDR3 DNA reads as TGCAGTGCTTGGCACCCGAACACTGAAGCTTTCTTT.

There are a few counts of this clonotype. The chain combines TRBV6-2 or TRBV6-3 with TRBJ2-3; 10 positions agree with TRBD2. V lost 5 bases to trimming and J lost 6 bases; unmatched junction nucleotides: 8. Germline V gives CDR1 MNHEY, CDR2 SVGEGT. This CDR3 is 15 amino acids long. CDR3 coding DNA: TGTGCCAGCAGTCGACAGCGGGGGGGCCAGGATACGCAGTATTTT. Translating it yields CASSRQRGGQDTQYF.

At least ten counts were recorded for this clonotype. A read error may account for a junction end that differs from germline. The J gene is TRBJ2-1, the V gene TRBV7-2; D is possibly TRBD2 (7 bases). The germline gives CDR1 SGHTA, CDR2 FQGNSA. The CDR3 runs 20 residues. For the CDR3, the DNA is TGTGCCAGCAGCCCAAACCTCCCTGGGGGGGGGACAACCGGGTACAGTGAGCAGTTCTTC. Protein product: CASSPNLPGGGTTGYSEQFF.

This clonotype was recorded a few times. The gene calls are TRBV12-3 or TRBV12-4 and TRBJ2-3; 7 bases match TRBD1. The CDR3 is 15 residues long. V gave up 7 bases and J gave up 3 bases; unmatched junction bases: 10. DNA of the CDR3: TGTGCCAGCACCCCGACAGGGAAAGGTACAGATACGCAGTATTTT. It translates to CASTPTGKGTDTQYF.

This clonotype has a count of ten or more. This chain connects TRBV20-1 to TRBJ1-2; 7 nucleotides agree with TRBD1. Trimming at V came to 0 bases and at J to 3 bases, leaving 7 bases not matched to a gene. Germline assignment: CDR1 DFQATT and CDR2 SNEGSKA (reference sequence). This CDR3 comprises 15 residues. This chain's CDR3 is CSARDFRTGDYGYTF. CDR3 nucleotide sequence: TGCAGTGCTAGAGATTTTCGTACAGGGGACTATGGCTACACCTTC.

This clonotype was detected a few times. The CDR3 region is CASSSGQGSLETQYF. The DNA for the CDR3 is TGCGCCAGCAGCTCGGGACAGGGAAGTTTGGAGACCCAGTACTTC. The gene calls are TRBV5-1 and TRBJ2-5; 9 bases fit TRBD1. This CDR3 contains 15 residues. The V and J ends lost 3 bases and 5 bases, in that order; junction bases with no gene match: 8. In germline, CDR1 is SGHRS, CDR2 YFSETQ.

The chain has TRBV12-3 or TRBV12-4 and TRBJ2-5; D remains ambiguous. The germline V and J ends were trimmed by 1 base and 5 bases, with 11 bases remaining between them. The CDR3 runs to 14 residues. The CDR3 here is CASSLGAGRETQYF. For the CDR3, the DNA is TGTGCCAGCAGTTTAGGGGCAGGCAGGGAGACCCAGTACTTC.

This clonotype was recorded a few times. The V call is TRBV2, the J call TRBJ2-2; D not certain. CDR1 and CDR2 from the germline V gene are SNHLY and FYNNEI. V was pared by 6 bases and J by 0 bases, with 8 bases between. There are 14 residues in the CDR3. CDR3 region: CASRAGSNTGELFF. CDR3 coding DNA: TGTGCCAGCAGGGCAGGCTCGAACACCGGGGAGCTGTTTTTT. The complete variable domain, with remaining parts taken from reference TRBV2 and TRBJ2-2, reads EPEVTQTPSHQVTQMGQEVILRCVPISNHLYFYWYRQILGQKVEFLVSFYNNEISEKSEIFDDQFSVERPDGSNFTLKIRSTKLEDSAMYFCASRAGSNTGELFFGEGSRLTVL.

The chain is built from TRBV12-3 or TRBV12-4 and TRBJ1-4, with a possible D match to TRBD1 (5 bases). This CDR3 is 14 amino acids long. V lost 4 bases, J lost 8 bases, and 14 bases lay in between. The DNA for the CDR3 is TGTGCCAGCAGTTGGGGGAGAGGAGACGAAAAACTGTTTTTT. Its translation is CASSWGRGDEKLFF.

This clonotype was found a few times. The chain uses TRBV2 and TRBJ2-2; weak D call: TRBD1 (6 bases). The CDR3 is 15 amino acids. Looked up from germline, CDR1 is SNHLY and CDR2 is FYNNEI. Deletions cut 2 bases from V and 4 bases from J, with 11 bases between. The CDR3 is CASSEQGPITGELFF. The CDR3 DNA sequence: TGTGCCAGCAGTGAACAGGGGCCGATCACCGGGGAGCTGTTTTTT.